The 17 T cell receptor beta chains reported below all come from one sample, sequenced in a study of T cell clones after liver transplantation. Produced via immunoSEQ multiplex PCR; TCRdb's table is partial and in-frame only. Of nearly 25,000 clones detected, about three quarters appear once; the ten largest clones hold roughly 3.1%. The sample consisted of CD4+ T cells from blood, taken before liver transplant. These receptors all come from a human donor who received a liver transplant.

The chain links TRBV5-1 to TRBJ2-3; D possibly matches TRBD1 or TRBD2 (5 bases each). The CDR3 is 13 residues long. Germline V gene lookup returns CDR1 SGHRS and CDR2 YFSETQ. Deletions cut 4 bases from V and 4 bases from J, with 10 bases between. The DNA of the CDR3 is TGCGCCAGCAGCCCTGGGACCTCAGATACGCAGTATTTT. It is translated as CASSPGTSDTQYF. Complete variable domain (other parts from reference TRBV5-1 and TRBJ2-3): KAGVTQTPRYLIKTRGQQVTLSCSPISGHRSVSWYQQTPGQGLQFLFEYFSETQRNKGNFPGRFSGRQFSNSRSEMNVSTLELGDSALYLCASSPGTSDTQYFGPGTRLTVL.

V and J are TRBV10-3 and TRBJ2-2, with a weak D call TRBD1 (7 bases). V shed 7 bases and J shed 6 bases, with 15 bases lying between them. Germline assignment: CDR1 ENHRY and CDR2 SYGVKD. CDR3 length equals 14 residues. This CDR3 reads CAIKEGAGPGELFF. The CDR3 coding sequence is TGTGCCATCAAAGAGGGGGCGGGACCCGGGGAGCTGTTTTTT.

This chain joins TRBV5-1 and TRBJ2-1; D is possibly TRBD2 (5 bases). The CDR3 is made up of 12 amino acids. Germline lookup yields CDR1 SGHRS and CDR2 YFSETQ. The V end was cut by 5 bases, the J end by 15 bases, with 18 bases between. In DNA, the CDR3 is TGCGCCAGCAGTCCTACCGGGGAACGCGCGTTCTTC. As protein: CASSPTGERAFF.

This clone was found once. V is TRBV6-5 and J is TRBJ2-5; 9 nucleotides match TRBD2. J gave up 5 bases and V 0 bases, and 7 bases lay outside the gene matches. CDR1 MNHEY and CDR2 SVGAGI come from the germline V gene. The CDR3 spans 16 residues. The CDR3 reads CASSYSLAGFGETQYF. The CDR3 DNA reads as TGTGCCAGCAGTTACTCACTAGCGGGTTTTGGGGAGACCCAGTACTTC.

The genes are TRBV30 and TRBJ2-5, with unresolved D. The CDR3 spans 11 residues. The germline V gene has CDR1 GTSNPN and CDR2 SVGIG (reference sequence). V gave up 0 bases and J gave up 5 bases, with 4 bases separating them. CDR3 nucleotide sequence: TGTGCCTGGAGTGTAATGGAGACCCAGTACTTC. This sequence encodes CAWSVMETQYF.

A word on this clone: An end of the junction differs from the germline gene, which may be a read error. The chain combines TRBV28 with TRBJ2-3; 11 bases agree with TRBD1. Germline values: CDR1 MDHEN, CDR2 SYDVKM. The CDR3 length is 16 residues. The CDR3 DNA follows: TGTGCCAGCAGGGGACAGGGGGTGGTCAGGGCAGATGCGCAGTATTTT. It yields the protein CASRGQGVVRADAQYF.

The CDR3 region is CASSQGKNTEAFF. In nucleotides, the CDR3 is TGTGCCAGCTCACAGGGGAAGAACACTGAAGCTTTCTTT. The chain uses TRBV18 and TRBJ1-1, with D perhaps matching TRBD1 (5 bases). V lost 4 bases and J lost 1, with 7 bases in between. CDR1 is KGHSH, CDR2 LQKENI, per germline. The CDR3 is 13 amino acids.

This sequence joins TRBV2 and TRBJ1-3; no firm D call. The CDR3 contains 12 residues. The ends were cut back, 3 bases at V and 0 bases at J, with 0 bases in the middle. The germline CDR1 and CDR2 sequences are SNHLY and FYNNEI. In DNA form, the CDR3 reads TGTGCCAGCAGTGACTCTGGAAACACCATATATTTT. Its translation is CASSDSGNTIYF. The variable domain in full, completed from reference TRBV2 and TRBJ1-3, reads EPEVTQTPSHQVTQMGQEVILRCVPISNHLYFYWYRQILGQKVEFLVSFYNNEISEKSEIFDDQFSVERPDGSNFTLKIRSTKLEDSAMYFCASSDSGNTIYFGEGSWLTVV.

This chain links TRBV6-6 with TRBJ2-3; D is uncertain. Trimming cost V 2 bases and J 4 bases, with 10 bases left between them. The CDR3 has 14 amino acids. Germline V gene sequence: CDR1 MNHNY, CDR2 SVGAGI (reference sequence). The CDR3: CASSYVGDSDTQYF. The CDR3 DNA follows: TGTGCCAGCAGTTACGTTGGAGATTCAGATACGCAGTATTTT.

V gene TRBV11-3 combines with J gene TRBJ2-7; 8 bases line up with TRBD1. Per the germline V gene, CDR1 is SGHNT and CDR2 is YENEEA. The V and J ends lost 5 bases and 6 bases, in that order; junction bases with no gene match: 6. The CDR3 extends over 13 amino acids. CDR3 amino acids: CASSVQGGLEQYV. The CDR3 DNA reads TGTGCCAGCAGCGTACAGGGGGGCCTCGAGCAGTACGTC.

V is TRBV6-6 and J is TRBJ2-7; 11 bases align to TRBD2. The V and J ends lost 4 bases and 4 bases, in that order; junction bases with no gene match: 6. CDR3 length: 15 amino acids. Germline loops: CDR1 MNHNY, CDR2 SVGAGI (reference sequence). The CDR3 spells CASSFEGTSGYEQYF. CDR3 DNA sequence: TGTGCCAGCAGTTTCGAGGGGACTAGCGGTTACGAGCAGTACTTC.

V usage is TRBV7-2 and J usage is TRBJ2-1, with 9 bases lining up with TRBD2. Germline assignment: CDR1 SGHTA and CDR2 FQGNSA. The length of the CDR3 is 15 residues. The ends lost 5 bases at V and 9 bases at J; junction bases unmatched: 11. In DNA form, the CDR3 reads TGTGCCAGCAGCCCCGCGGGCGGGAGGGCCCGTGAGCAGTTCTTC. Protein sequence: CASSPAGGRAREQFF.

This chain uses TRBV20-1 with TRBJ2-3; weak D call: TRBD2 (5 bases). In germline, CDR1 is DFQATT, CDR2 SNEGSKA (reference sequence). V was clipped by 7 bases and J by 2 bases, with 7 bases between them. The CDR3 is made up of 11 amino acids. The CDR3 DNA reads TGCAGTGTTGGACTCACAGATACGCAGTATTTT. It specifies CSVGLTDTQYF.

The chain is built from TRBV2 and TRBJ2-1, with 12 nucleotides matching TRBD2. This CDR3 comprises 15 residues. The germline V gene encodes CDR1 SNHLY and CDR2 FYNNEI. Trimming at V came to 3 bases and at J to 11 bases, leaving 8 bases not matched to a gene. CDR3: CASSDPSGGVTKQFF. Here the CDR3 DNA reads TGTGCCAGCAGTGACCCTAGCGGGGGGGTTACAAAGCAGTTCTTC.

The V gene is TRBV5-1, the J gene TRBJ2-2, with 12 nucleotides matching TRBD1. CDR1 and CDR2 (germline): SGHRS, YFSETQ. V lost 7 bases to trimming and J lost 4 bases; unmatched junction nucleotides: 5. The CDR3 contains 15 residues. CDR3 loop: CASAGTGGGTGELFF. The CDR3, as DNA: TGCGCCAGCGCCGGGACAGGGGGCGGCACCGGGGAGCTGTTTTTT.

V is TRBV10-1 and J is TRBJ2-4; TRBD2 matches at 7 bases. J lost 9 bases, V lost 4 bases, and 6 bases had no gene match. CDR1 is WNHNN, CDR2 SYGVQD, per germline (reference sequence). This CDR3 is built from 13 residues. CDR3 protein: CASSGGGSVIQYF. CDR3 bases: TGCGCCAGCAGTGGAGGCGGGAGTGTCATTCAGTACTTC.

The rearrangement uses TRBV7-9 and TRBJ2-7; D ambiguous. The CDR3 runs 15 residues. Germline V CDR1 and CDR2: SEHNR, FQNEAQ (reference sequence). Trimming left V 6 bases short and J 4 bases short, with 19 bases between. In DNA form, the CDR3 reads TGTGCCAGCAGTTCCGGACCCGCGGAAGGTTACGAGCAGTACGTC. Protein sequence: CASSSGPAEGYEQYV.